This T cell receptor beta chain was recovered during a study of post-analysis software for immune sequencing data. Unique molecular identifiers tagged the TCR beta cDNA libraries. TCRdb reprocessed the PCR reads with MiXCR, giving one entry per CDR3 protein. The top ten clones hold 4.6% of a sample with 740,000 or so distinct CDR3 sequences, 53% of them seen once. Study-wide points: Higher frequency in patients than in controls was seen for five TRBV segments, with TRBV5-6, TRBV5-1 and TRBV20-1 among them. Normalized Chao1 diversity was significantly reduced in patients versus controls.

This clonotype occurred a few times. As yet, its antigen is unknown. With 3 bases removed from V and 0 bases from J, the gap between germline ends came to 12 bases. Germline V CDR1 and CDR2: SQVTM, ANQGSEA. There are 14 residues in the CDR3. The rearrangement uses TRBV29-1 and TRBJ2-7; D may match TRBD1 or TRBD2 (5 bases each). What was sequenced was blood. The sequence was obtained from a girl aged 10 to 17 with multiple sclerosis. The CDR3 sequence is CSVDDRGGSYEQYF. CDR3 DNA: TGCAGCGTTGATGATCGGGGCGGCTCCTACGAGCAGTACTTC.